This T cell receptor beta chain was sequenced during a study of CD8 T cells in ankylosing spondylitis. In this sample, this clonotype turned up a few times. Its antigen is currently unknown. Study observations and caveats: Clones linked with disease were CD8+ and fairly uncommon in the peripheral blood. Seven to nine highly homologous variants made up a TCR beta motif that seemed to typify ankylosing spondylitis blood.

The length of the CDR3 is 16 residues. V was pared by 4 bases and J by 1 base, with 7 bases of the junction left unmatched. Germline CDR1 reads SGHRS; CDR2 reads YFSETQ. TCRdb re-called the 5' RACE reads through MiXCR, storing one row per CDR3 protein. The sample lists over 450,000 distinct CDR3 sequences, about 12% occurring once. Sequences were obtained from blood, either unsorted or a sorted T cell fraction (not recorded which). This TCR was recovered from a male donor with ankylosing spondylitis. The J gene is TRBJ2-1, the V gene TRBV5-1; 8 nucleotides agree with TRBD1. The CDR3 here is CASSLDRAGSYNEQFF. The CDR3 DNA is TGCGCCAGCAGCCTGGACAGGGCGGGTTCCTACAATGAGCAGTTCTTC.